Listed below are T cell receptor beta chains from one sample, sequenced in a study of T-cell memory formation after mild COVID-19. TCRdb re-called the 5' RACE reads through MiXCR, storing one row per CDR3 protein. Of 250,000 to 350,000 distinct CDR3 sequences in the sample, roughly 19% are singletons; the top ten hold 20% to 25%. The sequenced sample consisted of PBMCs or a T cell subset sorted from them (not recorded which). The origin of the receptors is a man aged 18 to 30 who had mild COVID-19 (a few samples of this study predate the infection). Cell type and time point are not known. Both conserved end residues are part of each CDR3. A D gene is named only where the DNA matches it firmly. Only part of the rows carry a size: once, few, many, or a class if the clone is expanded.

clone_size: -
j_call: TRBJ1-2
d_call: -
v_call: TRBV6-5
cdr3_aa: CASSFDVGFYNYGYTF
cdr3_nt: TGTGCCAGCAGTTTCGACGTGGGCTTCTATAACTATGGCTACACCTTC

clone_size: few
j_call: TRBJ1-1
d_call: -
v_call: TRBV20-1
cdr3_aa: CSARESLNTEAFF
cdr3_nt: TGCAGTGCTAGAGAGAGCTTGAACACTGAAGCTTTCTTT

clone_size: -
j_call: TRBJ2-6
d_call: -
v_call: TRBV29-1
cdr3_aa: CSVGNRDTGANVLTF
cdr3_nt: TGCAGCGTTGGTAACAGGGATACGGGGGCCAACGTCCTGACTTTC

clone_size: many
j_call: TRBJ1-5
d_call: -
v_call: TRBV7-6
cdr3_aa: CASSLGSGYSNQPQHF
cdr3_nt: TGTGCCAGCAGCTTAGGGTCGGGTTATAGCAATCAGCCCCAGCATTTT

clone_size: -
j_call: TRBJ1-1
d_call: -
v_call: TRBV5-1
cdr3_aa: CASSITEYNTEAFF
cdr3_nt: TGCGCCAGCAGCATCACAGAGTATAACACTGAAGCTTTCTTT

clone_size: few
j_call: TRBJ2-5
d_call: TRBD1
v_call: TRBV7-7
cdr3_aa: CASSIDRGRGETQYF
cdr3_nt: TGTGCCAGCAGCATCGACAGGGGTCGGGGAGAGACCCAGTACTTC

clone_size: many
j_call: TRBJ2-5
d_call: TRBD1
v_call: TRBV12-3/TRBV12-4
cdr3_aa: CASRDPYLRQGDQETQYF
cdr3_nt: TGTGCCAGCAGGGATCCCTACCTAAGACAGGGGGACCAAGAGACCCAGTACTTC

clone_size: once
j_call: TRBJ2-1
d_call: -
v_call: TRBV4-3
cdr3_aa: CASSQEGSTRDDEQFF
cdr3_nt: TGCGCCAGCAGCCAAGAGGGTAGTACTAGAGACGATGAGCAGTTCTTC

clone_size: -
j_call: TRBJ2-6
d_call: -
v_call: TRBV7-3
cdr3_aa: CASSLYLPGANVLTF
cdr3_nt: TGTGCCAGCAGCTTATATCTTCCTGGGGCCAACGTCCTGACTTTC

clone_size: few
j_call: TRBJ2-3
d_call: -
v_call: TRBV24-1
cdr3_aa: CATSDTGRLTDTQYF
cdr3_nt: TGTGCCACCAGTGATACAGGAAGACTCACAGATACGCAGTATTTT

clone_size: few
j_call: TRBJ1-5
d_call: -
v_call: TRBV3-1
cdr3_aa: CASSQESLGNQPQHF
cdr3_nt: TGTGCCAGCAGCCAAGAGTCTTTGGGGAACCAGCCCCAGCATTTT

clone_size: few
j_call: TRBJ1-1
d_call: -
v_call: TRBV27
cdr3_aa: CASSQGITTHEAFF
cdr3_nt: TGTGCCAGCAGTCAAGGGATCACCACCCATGAAGCTTTCTTT

clone_size: many
j_call: TRBJ2-1
d_call: TRBD2
v_call: TRBV20-1
cdr3_aa: CSAPGLAGGFPSNEQFF
cdr3_nt: TGCAGTGCTCCCGGACTAGCGGGGGGATTCCCGTCCAATGAGCAGTTCTTC

clone_size: few
j_call: TRBJ1-5
d_call: -
v_call: TRBV4-3
cdr3_aa: CASSQDAQDGQPQHF
cdr3_nt: TGCGCCAGCAGCCAAGATGCACAGGATGGACAGCCCCAGCATTTT

clone_size: few
j_call: TRBJ2-6
d_call: TRBD1
v_call: TRBV4-1
cdr3_aa: CASSQVKGARAGANVLTF
cdr3_nt: TGCGCCAGCAGCCAGGTAAAGGGGGCGCGAGCCGGGGCCAACGTCCTGACTTTC

clone_size: few
j_call: TRBJ1-1
d_call: -
v_call: TRBV10-3
cdr3_aa: CATHGTPFRASNTEAFF
cdr3_nt: TGTGCCACTCACGGGACACCTTTTAGGGCTTCGAACACTGAAGCTTTCTTT

clone_size: many
j_call: TRBJ2-7
d_call: -
v_call: TRBV6-2/TRBV6-3
cdr3_aa: CASSRRGPRITYEQYF
cdr3_nt: TGTGCCAGCAGCCGAAGGGGACCGCGAATTACTTACGAGCAGTACTTC

clone_size: few
j_call: TRBJ1-5
d_call: -
v_call: TRBV4-1
cdr3_aa: CASSHIGGQPQHF
cdr3_nt: TGCGCCAGCAGCCATATAGGCGGTCAGCCCCAGCATTTT

clone_size: -
j_call: TRBJ2-7
d_call: -
v_call: TRBV5-6
cdr3_aa: CASTPPDSAYGLDF
cdr3_nt: TGTGCCAGCACTCCTCCGGACAGTGCGTACGGTTTGGACTTC

clone_size: few
j_call: TRBJ2-1
d_call: TRBD1
v_call: TRBV14
cdr3_aa: CASSLGQGYYNEQFF
cdr3_nt: TGTGCCAGCAGCCTGGGACAGGGATACTACAATGAGCAGTTCTTC

clone_size: -
j_call: TRBJ2-2
d_call: TRBD2
v_call: TRBV5-1
cdr3_aa: CASSFLAGGPYTGELFF
cdr3_nt: TGCGCCAGCAGCTTCCTAGCGGGGGGGCCGTACACCGGGGAGCTGTTTTTT

clone_size: many
j_call: TRBJ2-2
d_call: -
v_call: TRBV4-1
cdr3_aa: CASSQELLPTGELFF
cdr3_nt: TGCGCCAGCAGCCAAGAACTACTCCCCACCGGGGAGCTGTTTTTT

clone_size: few
j_call: TRBJ1-1
d_call: -
v_call: TRBV2
cdr3_aa: CASSANTEAFF
cdr3_nt: TGTGCCAGCAGTGCTAACACTGAAGCTTTCTTT

clone_size: -
j_call: TRBJ1-1
d_call: -
v_call: TRBV6-5
cdr3_aa: CASSYRDTLSTGTEAFF
cdr3_nt: TGTGCCAGCAGTTATAGGGACACCCTGAGTACTGGCACTGAAGCTTTCTTT

clone_size: few
j_call: TRBJ2-5
d_call: -
v_call: TRBV15
cdr3_aa: CATSRDLEETQYF
cdr3_nt: TGTGCCACCAGCAGAGATTTGGAAGAGACCCAGTACTTC

clone_size: many
j_call: TRBJ2-2
d_call: -
v_call: TRBV11-1
cdr3_aa: CASSSDMGLSTGELFF
cdr3_nt: TGTGCCAGCAGCTCGGACATGGGCCTCTCAACCGGGGAGCTGTTTTTT

clone_size: few
j_call: TRBJ1-5
d_call: TRBD1
v_call: TRBV20-1
cdr3_aa: CSASPISGGGIFGNQPQHF
cdr3_nt: TGCAGTGCATCGCCTATTTCAGGGGGGGGAATCTTCGGCAATCAGCCCCAGCATTTT

clone_size: few
j_call: TRBJ1-4
d_call: -
v_call: TRBV19
cdr3_aa: CASTPLGREHLFF
cdr3_nt: TGTGCCAGTACCCCTCTGGGCAGGGAGCACCTGTTTTTT

clone_size: few
j_call: TRBJ2-5
d_call: -
v_call: TRBV5-4
cdr3_aa: CASSPQGPQETQYF
cdr3_nt: TGTGCCAGCAGCCCCCAGGGGCCTCAAGAGACCCAGTACTTC

clone_size: once
j_call: TRBJ2-1
d_call: TRBD2
v_call: TRBV27
cdr3_aa: CASSLGLALVNNEQFF
cdr3_nt: TGTGCCAGCAGTTTGGGACTAGCGCTAGTGAACAATGAGCAGTTCTTC

clone_size: -
j_call: TRBJ1-1
d_call: -
v_call: TRBV6-2/TRBV6-3
cdr3_aa: CASSWDTYTEAFF
cdr3_nt: TGTGCCAGCAGTTGGGACACGTACACTGAAGCTTTCTTT

clone_size: -
j_call: TRBJ2-4
d_call: -
v_call: TRBV5-6
cdr3_aa: CASSPRRLAKNIQYF
cdr3_nt: TGTGCCAGCAGCCCGAGGAGGTTAGCCAAAAACATTCAGTACTTC

clone_size: -
j_call: TRBJ1-4
d_call: TRBD1
v_call: TRBV12-3/TRBV12-4
cdr3_aa: CASSIGQAQNEKLFF
cdr3_nt: TGTGCCAGCAGCATCGGACAGGCACAGAATGAAAAACTGTTTTTT

clone_size: -
j_call: TRBJ1-2
d_call: -
v_call: TRBV7-9
cdr3_aa: CASSLQLDGYTF
cdr3_nt: TGTGCCAGCAGCTTACAGTTGGATGGCTACACCTTC

clone_size: -
j_call: TRBJ1-5
d_call: -
v_call: TRBV29-1
cdr3_aa: CSVVGGNEAQHF
cdr3_nt: TGCAGCGTTGTAGGAGGGAATGAGGCCCAGCATTTT

clone_size: few
j_call: TRBJ2-7
d_call: TRBD2
v_call: TRBV5-1
cdr3_aa: CASSWTSGYEQYF
cdr3_nt: TGCGCCAGCAGCTGGACTAGCGGATACGAGCAGTACTTC

clone_size: few
j_call: TRBJ1-4
d_call: -
v_call: TRBV18
cdr3_aa: CASSPQQAREKLFF
cdr3_nt: TGTGCCAGCTCACCACAACAGGCGAGGGAAAAACTGTTTTTT

clone_size: few
j_call: TRBJ2-7
d_call: -
v_call: TRBV30
cdr3_aa: CAWSEDSLPYEQYF
cdr3_nt: TGTGCCTGGAGTGAAGACAGTCTACCCTACGAGCAGTACTTC

clone_size: few
j_call: TRBJ2-3
d_call: -
v_call: TRBV5-1
cdr3_aa: CASTLWGGPSTDTQYF
cdr3_nt: TGCGCCAGCACCCTGTGGGGGGGCCCTAGCACAGATACGCAGTATTTT

clone_size: few
j_call: TRBJ2-3
d_call: -
v_call: TRBV20-1
cdr3_aa: CSAAGASTDTQYF
cdr3_nt: TGCAGTGCGGCAGGGGCTAGCACAGATACGCAGTATTTT

clone_size: -
j_call: TRBJ1-6
d_call: TRBD1
v_call: TRBV20-1
cdr3_aa: CSAVDRISYSPLHF
cdr3_nt: TGCAGTGCAGTGGACAGGATCAGCTATTCACCCCTCCACTTT

clone_size: -
j_call: TRBJ2-2
d_call: -
v_call: TRBV20-1
cdr3_aa: CSAESGTHPWGELFF
cdr3_nt: TGCAGTGCGGAGTCCGGGACACACCCCTGGGGGGAGCTGTTTTTT

clone_size: -
j_call: TRBJ1-1
d_call: -
v_call: TRBV10-3
cdr3_aa: CAIREDTEAFF
cdr3_nt: TGTGCCATCCGAGAGGACACTGAAGCTTTCTTT

clone_size: -
j_call: TRBJ1-5
d_call: TRBD1
v_call: TRBV7-9
cdr3_aa: CASSNDRDYQPQHF
cdr3_nt: TGTGCCAGCAGCAATGACAGGGACTATCAGCCCCAGCATTTT

clone_size: many
j_call: TRBJ2-5
d_call: -
v_call: TRBV5-1
cdr3_aa: CASSLEIQETQYF
cdr3_nt: TGCGCCAGCAGCTTGGAGATTCAAGAGACCCAGTACTTC

clone_size: -
j_call: TRBJ1-5
d_call: -
v_call: TRBV2
cdr3_aa: CASSSRETQHF
cdr3_nt: TGTGCCAGCAGTTCCAGGGAAACCCAGCATTTT

clone_size: few
j_call: TRBJ2-5
d_call: -
v_call: TRBV4-1
cdr3_aa: CASSQDSAGETQYF
cdr3_nt: TGCGCCAGCAGCCAAGATTCGGCTGGGGAGACCCAGTACTTC

clone_size: few
j_call: TRBJ2-1
d_call: TRBD2
v_call: TRBV5-1
cdr3_aa: CASSFLAGGPRDNEQFF
cdr3_nt: TGCGCCAGCAGCTTCTTAGCGGGGGGGCCCCGCGACAATGAGCAGTTCTTC

clone_size: few
j_call: TRBJ2-2
d_call: -
v_call: TRBV28
cdr3_aa: CASSLGWPAGELFF
cdr3_nt: TGTGCCAGCAGTTTAGGGTGGCCCGCCGGGGAGCTGTTTTTT

clone_size: -
j_call: TRBJ2-1
d_call: TRBD2
v_call: TRBV5-1
cdr3_aa: CASSLLAGGHSNEQFF
cdr3_nt: TGCGCCAGCAGCTTACTAGCGGGGGGACACTCCAATGAGCAGTTCTTC

clone_size: -
j_call: TRBJ2-3
d_call: -
v_call: TRBV4-3
cdr3_aa: CASSQGKGHVPDTQYF
cdr3_nt: TGCGCCAGCAGCCAAGGAAAGGGGCACGTTCCAGATACGCAGTATTTT

clone_size: -
j_call: TRBJ1-4
d_call: -
v_call: TRBV28
cdr3_aa: CASSPYEKLFF
cdr3_nt: TGTGCCAGCAGTCCGTATGAAAAACTGTTTTTT